These T cell receptor beta chains were read from a single sample in a study of identical twins. TCRdb re-called the 5' RACE reads with MiXCR, one entry per CDR3 protein. The sample contains approximately 250,000 distinct CDR3 sequences, around 6.5% of which appear only once. These data were likewise used in another study, on T cells expressing NK-cell markers.

The sample consisted of CD8+ T cells sorted from blood. The receptor set was obtained from a woman under 30 in good health. The CDR3 runs from the conserved cysteine through the conserved F or W. The D gene is left open where the match is weak. Size tells how often a clone was seen (once, few, many) or the class of an expanded clone, and some rows leave it out.

J gene: TRBJ2-5; V gene: TRBV30; clone size: NA; D gene: TRBD1; CDR3 DNA: TGTGCCTGGCAGACAGGGTCCGAAGAGACCCAGTACTTC; CDR3 protein: CAWQTGSEETQYF
J gene: TRBJ1-6; V gene: TRBV2; clone size: NA; D gene: NA; CDR3 DNA: TGTGCCAGCAAAGAAGGGTACGCTGTGGCACCCCTCCACTTT; CDR3 protein: CASKEGYAVAPLHF
J gene: TRBJ2-7; V gene: TRBV30; clone size: few; D gene: NA; CDR3 DNA: TGTGCCTACGCGGAAACCTACGAGCAGTACTTC; CDR3 protein: CAYAETYEQYF
J gene: TRBJ2-6; V gene: TRBV10-2; clone size: few; D gene: NA; CDR3 DNA: TGCGCCAGCACCCCCCCGGGGGCGCCTGGGGCCAACGTCCTGACTTTC; CDR3 protein: CASTPPGAPGANVLTF
J gene: TRBJ1-1; V gene: TRBV20-1; clone size: many; D gene: NA; CDR3 DNA: TGCAGTGCTAGAGATACGCCAGGGTCCCCCGCGGGAGCTTTCTTT; CDR3 protein: CSARDTPGSPAGAFF
J gene: TRBJ2-3; V gene: TRBV29-1; clone size: many; D gene: NA; CDR3 DNA: TGCAGCCCGGGGTACACAGATACGCAGTATTTT; CDR3 protein: CSPGYTDTQYF
J gene: TRBJ2-5; V gene: TRBV9; clone size: many; D gene: TRBD1; CDR3 DNA: TGTGCCAGCAGCGGGGACCCTGACAGGGCGGAGACCCAGTACTTC; CDR3 protein: CASSGDPDRAETQYF
J gene: TRBJ1-2; V gene: TRBV7-9; clone size: NA; D gene: NA; CDR3 DNA: TGTGCCAGCACCTGGGGGGGCTACACCTTC; CDR3 protein: CASTWGGYTF
J gene: TRBJ2-3; V gene: TRBV19; clone size: few; D gene: NA; CDR3 DNA: TGTGCCAGTAGTAGCTTGAGCGGTTCTAGCACAGATACGCAGTATTTT; CDR3 protein: CASSSLSGSSTDTQYF
J gene: TRBJ2-2; V gene: TRBV7-8; clone size: few; D gene: TRBD2; CDR3 DNA: TGTGCCAGCAGCTTGCGGGAGGCAAACACCGGGGAGCTGTTTTTT; CDR3 protein: CASSLREANTGELFF
J gene: TRBJ1-1; V gene: TRBV5-1; clone size: many; D gene: TRBD1; CDR3 DNA: TGCGCCAGCAGACAGGGGGCCAACACTGAAGCTTTCTTT; CDR3 protein: CASRQGANTEAFF
J gene: TRBJ2-5; V gene: TRBV7-2; clone size: few; D gene: NA; CDR3 DNA: TGTGCCAGCAGGATAGGCCTATTTCAAGAGACCCAGTACTTC; CDR3 protein: CASRIGLFQETQYF
J gene: TRBJ2-3; V gene: TRBV5-1; clone size: many; D gene: NA; CDR3 DNA: TGCGCCAGCAGCTTCTACGGACGCACAGATACGCAGTATTTT; CDR3 protein: CASSFYGRTDTQYF
J gene: TRBJ1-2; V gene: TRBV5-8; clone size: few; D gene: NA; CDR3 DNA: TGTGCCAGCAGCTTGTTAGTCAGGGGATATGGCTACACCTTC; CDR3 protein: CASSLLVRGYGYTF
J gene: TRBJ2-7; V gene: TRBV7-9; clone size: many; D gene: TRBD2; CDR3 DNA: TGTGCCAGCAGCTGGGGCCTGCGGGAGGCCTCCTACGAGCAGTACTTC; CDR3 protein: CASSWGLREASYEQYF